The 8 T cell receptor beta chains below were found in one sample sequenced in a study of metastatic and nonmetastatic thyroid tumors. TCRdb redid the clone calls on the PCR reads using MiXCR. This sample has thousands of clones, with roughly 32% found just once. Patients had received no treatment of any kind before thyroid surgery. Sequencing was done on a sample of adjacent normal tissue. These receptor sequences come from a female donor with papillary thyroid cancer or a benign thyroid nodule (not recorded which). Some clones in this sample may be carry-over from other donors' samples.

This rearrangement joins TRBV20-1 to TRBJ2-7, with 13 bases that match TRBD2. Germline V gene sequence: CDR1 DFQATT, CDR2 SNEGSKA (reference sequence). J was trimmed by 3 bases and V by 2 bases; bases with no gene match: 10. This CDR3 has 17 amino acids. DNA of the CDR3: TGCAGTGCTAGACTTACTAGCGGGGGGGCTACGGGCTACGAGCAGTACTTC. Translating gives CSARLTSGGATGYEQYF.

Of note for this clone: Other DNA sequences in this sample translate to the same CDR3. The chain uses TRBV7-2 and TRBJ1-1; a possible D gene is TRBD1 (5 bases). Germline-derived CDR1 and CDR2 are SGHTA and FQGNSA. Trimming took 3 bases from V and 5 from J, leaving 10 bases between them. This CDR3 comprises 13 residues. The CDR3 nucleotides read TGTGCCAGCAGCTTGGGGGGAGCGACTGAAGCTTTCTTT. The encoded protein is CASSLGGATEAFF.

V gene TRBV4-1 combines with J gene TRBJ1-5; D remains unclear. V was clipped by 0 bases and J by 7 bases, with 13 bases between them. This CDR3 has 15 amino acids. Germline V gene data show CDR1 as MGHRA and CDR2 as YSYEKL. The CDR3 loop reads CASSQDLGWVQPQHF. The CDR3 DNA reads TGCGCCAGCAGCCAAGATCTTGGGTGGGTCCAGCCCCAGCATTTT.

The rearrangement links TRBV20-1 to TRBJ2-1; D gene ambiguous. The CDR3 contains 15 residues. V lost 0 bases, J lost 8 bases, and 17 bases lay in between. Germline assignment: CDR1 DFQATT and CDR2 SNEGSKA (reference sequence). The CDR3 sequence is CSARDWQEAQHEQFF. As DNA, the CDR3 is TGCAGTGCTAGAGATTGGCAAGAAGCCCAACATGAGCAGTTCTTC.

The rearrangement joins TRBV11-2 to TRBJ2-5, with TRBD2 as a possible D gene (5 bases). The CDR3 contains 15 residues. Germline loops: CDR1 SGHAT, CDR2 FQNNGV. V was shortened by 1 base and J by 7 bases, with 16 bases between the two germline ends. This chain's CDR3 is CASSLAQAFRGTQYF. In DNA, the CDR3 is TGTGCCAGCAGCTTAGCCCAGGCCTTTCGGGGGACCCAGTACTTC.

There are a few counts of this clone. V and J are TRBV2 and TRBJ1-2, with a tentative D call TRBD1 (6 bases). Germline CDR1 and CDR2: SNHLY and FYNNEI. Trimming shortened V by 7 bases and J by 9 bases, and 21 bases separated the two germline ends. CDR3 size: 14 residues. The CDR3 sequence is CASMAQGSNYCYTF. The CDR3 bases are TGTGCCAGCATGGCACAGGGTTCTAATTATTGCTACACCTTC. The full variable domain, in which reference TRBV2 and TRBJ1-2 provide the parts outside the CDR3, is EPEVTQTPSHQVTQMGQEVILRCVPISNHLYFYWYRQILGQKVEFLVSFYNNEISEKSEIFDDQFSVERPDGSNFTLKIRSTKLEDSAMYFCASMAQGSNYCYTFGSGTRLTVV.

This clone was found a few times. The chain couples TRBV11-3 to TRBJ2-7; 8 nucleotides match TRBD1. CDR1 is SGHNT and CDR2 is YENEEA in the germline V gene. The trim removed 5 bases at V and 5 bases at J, leaving 8 bases unmatched. The CDR3 has 14 amino acids. CDR3 coding DNA: TGTGCCAGCAGCCGACAGGGGACCTGGGACGAGCAGTACTTC. Its protein is CASSRQGTWDEQYF.

This clone appeared a few times. The chain carries TRBV11-1 and TRBJ1-2, with 9 bases lining up with TRBD1. CDR1 and CDR2 from the germline V gene are SGHAT and FQDESV (reference sequence). The CDR3 has 16 residues. V gave up 8 bases and J gave up 6 bases; unmatched junction bases: 16. CDR3: CASEDIARDREDGYTF. The CDR3 DNA reads as TGTGCCAGCGAAGACATCGCCCGGGACAGGGAGGATGGCTACACCTTC. The complete variable domain, with remaining parts taken from reference TRBV11-1 and TRBJ1-2, reads EAEVAQSPRYKITEKSQAVAFWCDPISGHATLYWYRQILGQGPELLVQFQDESVVDDSQLPKDRFSAERLKGVDSTLKIQPAELGDSAMYLCASEDIARDREDGYTFGSGTRLTVV.